This is a list of T cell receptor beta chains from one sample in a study of blood T cell repertoires in COVID-19. The assay was immunoSEQ multiplex PCR, and TCRdb's table has in-frame clones only and misses some. This sample has some 250,000 clones; 80% to 90% occur once, and the top ten carry about 9.3%. Input material: PBMCs or T cells enriched from blood (not recorded which). The receptor source for this set is a man aged 35-49 years who had recovered from COVID-19. The CDR3 runs from the conserved cysteine through the conserved F or W. The D gene is left open where the match is weak. Clone size is shown for a subset of rows, as once, few, many or a class of expanded clone.

DNA: TGTGCCAGCAGTTACTCGGCAGTCCCCTATGGCTACACCTTC
CDR3: CASSYSAVPYGYTF
V: TRBV6-2/TRBV6-3
size: NA
J: TRBJ1-2
D: NA

DNA: TGCGCCAGCAGTGAGTGGGACAGGGAAACAGATACGCAGTATTTT
CDR3: CASSEWDRETDTQYF
V: TRBV10-1
size: NA
J: TRBJ2-3
D: TRBD1

DNA: TGCGCCAGCAGCTGGGGCAGGGGGACCTACGAGCAGTACTTC
CDR3: CASSWGRGTYEQYF
V: TRBV5-1
size: once
J: TRBJ2-7
D: TRBD1

DNA: TGTGCCAGCAGCGACCGAGGGGGTGAACTCAATGAGCAGTTCTTC
CDR3: CASSDRGGELNEQFF
V: TRBV6-2/TRBV6-3
size: NA
J: TRBJ2-1
D: NA

DNA: TGTGCCAGCTCACCAGACAGGAACGCTAACTATGGCTACACCTTC
CDR3: CASSPDRNANYGYTF
V: TRBV18
size: NA
J: TRBJ1-2
D: NA

DNA: TGTGCCAGTAGTGAGTATCCCGACTACGAGCAGTACTTC
CDR3: CASSEYPDYEQYF
V: TRBV19
size: few
J: TRBJ2-7
D: NA

DNA: TGTGCCTGGAGTCCCAGACAGGGGTCGAGCAATCAGCCCCAGCATTTT
CDR3: CAWSPRQGSSNQPQHF
V: TRBV30
size: NA
J: TRBJ1-5
D: TRBD1

DNA: TGCGCCAGCAGACACCGGGACTTCCGGTACACAGATACGCAGTATTTT
CDR3: CASRHRDFRYTDTQYF
V: TRBV23-1
size: NA
J: TRBJ2-3
D: NA

DNA: TGTGCCAGCAGTTTACTCAGGAACCCTTCCTACGAGCAGTACTTC
CDR3: CASSLLRNPSYEQYF
V: TRBV27
size: NA
J: TRBJ2-7
D: NA

DNA: TGTGCCAGCAGTTTATTCGGGACAGGGAGGGCTGAGCAGTTCTTC
CDR3: CASSLFGTGRAEQFF
V: TRBV28
size: NA
J: TRBJ2-1
D: TRBD1

DNA: TGTGCCATCAGTGAGTCTGACGGGATCTATGGCTACACCTTC
CDR3: CAISESDGIYGYTF
V: TRBV10-3
size: NA
J: TRBJ1-2
D: NA

DNA: TGTGCCAGCAGGTTACAACAGGGCTCGAACAATCAGCCCCAGCATTTT
CDR3: CASRLQQGSNNQPQHF
V: TRBV2
size: NA
J: TRBJ1-5
D: NA

DNA: TGTGCCAGCAGCCAAGGACAGGGCTGGTTGGCCTCCTACAATGAGCAGTTCTTC
CDR3: CASSQGQGWLASYNEQFF
V: TRBV5-6
size: NA
J: TRBJ2-1
D: TRBD1

DNA: TGTGCCAGCAGCAGACAGGGGAAGACCGGGGAGCTGTTTTTT
CDR3: CASSRQGKTGELFF
V: TRBV6-5
size: NA
J: TRBJ2-2
D: TRBD1

DNA: TGTGCCACCAGACAGCAATTGAACACTGAAGCTTTCTTT
CDR3: CATRQQLNTEAFF
V: TRBV10-3
size: once
J: TRBJ1-1
D: NA

DNA: TGCGCCAGCACCCAAAGGGGGTTTGGAGAGACCCAGTACTTC
CDR3: CASTQRGFGETQYF
V: TRBV5-1
size: NA
J: TRBJ2-5
D: NA

DNA: TGTGCCAGCAGCTTGAGGATGGGGCGGGGACTGTTTTTT
CDR3: CASSLRMGRGLFF
V: TRBV13
size: NA
J: TRBJ1-4
D: NA

DNA: TGTGCCAGCAGCCCACGACAGGGGCGAAGCTCCTACGAGCAGTGCTTC
CDR3: CASSPRQGRSSYEQCF
V: TRBV9
size: NA
J: TRBJ2-7
D: TRBD1

DNA: TGTGCCAGCAGTGAAAGGAATACTAGAGCTGGGGCCAACGTCCTGACTTTC
CDR3: CASSERNTRAGANVLTF
V: TRBV2
size: NA
J: TRBJ2-6
D: NA

DNA: TGTGCCAGTATTAGGCAGGGCGGTACCTACGAGCAGTACTTC
CDR3: CASIRQGGTYEQYF
V: TRBV28
size: NA
J: TRBJ2-7
D: NA

DNA: TGTGCCAGCAGCTTGTGGGACACCGACTATGGCTACACCTTC
CDR3: CASSLWDTDYGYTF
V: TRBV5-6
size: NA
J: TRBJ1-2
D: NA

DNA: TGTGCCAGCAGCCCCCGTTCGTCGGGGTACGAGCAGTACTTC
CDR3: CASSPRSSGYEQYF
V: TRBV3-1/TRBV3-2
size: NA
J: TRBJ2-7
D: NA

DNA: TGTGCCAGCAGTAAGAACGGGCGGGGGGGTGAGCAGTTCTTC
CDR3: CASSKNGRGGEQFF
V: TRBV28
size: NA
J: TRBJ2-1
D: TRBD2

DNA: TGTGCCAGTAGTATCGGATGGAGACAGATGCTAGCCAAAAACATTCAGTACTTC
CDR3: CASSIGWRQMLAKNIQYF
V: TRBV19
size: NA
J: TRBJ2-4
D: NA

DNA: TGTGCCAGCAGCGTGGGACAGGGTTACTATGGCTACACCTTC
CDR3: CASSVGQGYYGYTF
V: TRBV9
size: NA
J: TRBJ1-2
D: TRBD1

DNA: TGTGCCAGCAGCTTAGAAAGGTGGACACCCTACGAGCAGTACTTC
CDR3: CASSLERWTPYEQYF
V: TRBV11-3
size: NA
J: TRBJ2-7
D: NA

DNA: TGTGCCAGCAGCGATTTGAGAATTGAACAGAACTATGGCTACACCTTC
CDR3: CASSDLRIEQNYGYTF
V: TRBV9
size: NA
J: TRBJ1-2
D: NA

DNA: TGTGCCAGCAGCCCGATCACAGGGTTTAACACTGAAGCTTTCTTT
CDR3: CASSPITGFNTEAFF
V: TRBV9
size: NA
J: TRBJ1-1
D: NA

DNA: TGCAGCGTGACAGGGGGGGGAAATTCACCCCTCCACTTT
CDR3: CSVTGGGNSPLHF
V: TRBV29-1
size: NA
J: TRBJ1-6
D: TRBD1

DNA: TGCGCCAGCTGTATAAACAATGAGCAGTTCTTC
CDR3: CASCINNEQFF
V: TRBV10-2
size: NA
J: TRBJ2-1
D: NA

DNA: TGTGCCAGCAGTGCAGCCGGGACAGCTGAGCAGTACTTC
CDR3: CASSAAGTAEQYF
V: TRBV28
size: NA
J: TRBJ2-7
D: TRBD1

DNA: TGTGCCAGCAGTCGACTAGCGGGAGTTGTCACCGGGGAGCTGTTTTTT
CDR3: CASSRLAGVVTGELFF
V: TRBV7-8
size: NA
J: TRBJ2-2
D: TRBD2

DNA: TGTGCCAGCTCACCAGAGCCTTCAGGGTTTGGCTACACCTTC
CDR3: CASSPEPSGFGYTF
V: TRBV18
size: NA
J: TRBJ1-2
D: NA

DNA: TGTGCCAGTAATCCGCGGCGAACCGGGGAGCTGTTTTTT
CDR3: CASNPRRTGELFF
V: TRBV19
size: NA
J: TRBJ2-2
D: NA

DNA: TGTGCCAGCAGTACCCGAGGGGGAGCCAAAAACATTCAGTACTTC
CDR3: CASSTRGGAKNIQYF
V: TRBV6-2/TRBV6-3
size: NA
J: TRBJ2-4
D: NA

DNA: TGTGCCAGCTCGGAGGGCCGGGGGGTGAACACTGAAGCTTTCTTT
CDR3: CASSEGRGVNTEAFF
V: TRBV18
size: NA
J: TRBJ1-1
D: NA

DNA: TGTGCCATCAGAGCCGGGACTACTCCGACAGATACGCAGTATTTT
CDR3: CAIRAGTTPTDTQYF
V: TRBV10-3
size: NA
J: TRBJ2-3
D: TRBD2

DNA: TGTGCCAGCAGTTTAGCGCTAACCGGGGAGCTGTTTTTT
CDR3: CASSLALTGELFF
V: TRBV12-3/TRBV12-4
size: once
J: TRBJ2-2
D: NA

DNA: TGCGCCAGCAGCCGCCGTGGTCGGGACAGAGTATTTCAAGAGACCCAGTACTTC
CDR3: CASSRRGRDRVFQETQYF
V: TRBV5-1
size: once
J: TRBJ2-5
D: TRBD1

DNA: TGTGCCACCATAACAGGGGCGGGTAACACCATATATTTT
CDR3: CATITGAGNTIYF
V: TRBV12-3/TRBV12-4
size: NA
J: TRBJ1-3
D: TRBD1

DNA: TGTGCCAGCTCACCGGACACGTACATTCAGTACTTC
CDR3: CASSPDTYIQYF
V: TRBV18
size: NA
J: TRBJ2-4
D: NA

DNA: TGTGCCAGCAGCTTGGGGGACAGGGGGCGAGGCTACACCTTC
CDR3: CASSLGDRGRGYTF
V: TRBV5-6
size: few
J: TRBJ1-2
D: TRBD1

DNA: TGTGCCAGCAGTGAAGCATCGGGGGGAAACTATGGCTACACCTTC
CDR3: CASSEASGGNYGYTF
V: TRBV6-1
size: NA
J: TRBJ1-2
D: NA

DNA: TGCGCCAGCAGCCTACGCTTCACTAGCGGGGACACAGATACGCAGTATTTT
CDR3: CASSLRFTSGDTDTQYF
V: TRBV4-1
size: NA
J: TRBJ2-3
D: TRBD2

DNA: TGTGCCAGCTCTGGACATCGTAACACCATATATTTT
CDR3: CASSGHRNTIYF
V: TRBV2
size: NA
J: TRBJ1-3
D: NA

DNA: TGTGCCAGCAGTCTTGACAGGGCGACCTCTGGGGCCAACGTCCTGACTTTC
CDR3: CASSLDRATSGANVLTF
V: TRBV27
size: NA
J: TRBJ2-6
D: TRBD1